These 14 T cell receptor beta chains were sequenced from one sample in a study of blood T cell repertoires in COVID-19 (TCRdb year 2020). Library creation used the immunoSEQ multiplex PCR assay. In TCRdb, the immuneACCESS table is reduced to in-frame sequences with V and J assigned. These tables do not hold every clone; where another copy was compared, an unresolved V gene accounts for under half, and the others remain unexplained. For this sample the table gives approximately 46,000 clones, of which about 89% were detected only once. The top ten hold 6.4% of the sample. Sequenced sample: peripheral blood. The receptors were gathered from a man aged 70-80 years with active COVID-19.

The genes are TRBV28 and TRBJ2-1; 10 bases are a match to TRBD1. The CDR3 is made up of 16 amino acids. J gave up 10 bases and V 5 bases, and 14 bases lay outside the gene matches. Germline V gene lookup returns CDR1 MDHEN and CDR2 SYDVKM. DNA for the CDR3: TGTGCCAGCAGTCCCCTTTCTGGACAGGGGGGAATGGAGCAGTTCTTC. Encoded protein: CASSPLSGQGGMEQFF.

The chain recombines TRBV5-1 with TRBJ2-1, with a tentative D call TRBD2 (5 bases). CDR1 and CDR2 (germline): SGHRS, YFSETQ. Trimming cost V 1 base and J 6 bases, with 14 bases left between them. This CDR3 comprises 15 residues. CDR3 loop: CASSLSLALANEQFF. CDR3 in DNA: TGCGCCAGCAGCTTGTCTCTAGCCCTCGCCAATGAGCAGTTCTTC. Variable domain in full (rest from reference TRBV5-1 and TRBJ2-1): KAGVTQTPRYLIKTRGQQVTLSCSPISGHRSVSWYQQTPGQGLQFLFEYFSETQRNKGNFPGRFSGRQFSNSRSEMNVSTLELGDSALYLCASSLSLALANEQFFGPGTRLTVL.

This clone has just one count. The J gene is TRBJ2-5, the V gene TRBV21-1; the table's D call, TRBD1, was not checked against the DNA. TRBV21-1 is an annotated pseudogene. The CDR3 is 14 residues long. As DNA, the CDR3 is TGTGCCAGCAGCAAACGTAACATTCAAGAGACCCAGTACTTC. Encoded protein: CASSKRNIQETQYF.

This sequence joins TRBV6-6 and TRBJ2-1; 14 nucleotides match TRBD2. V trimming: 6 bases; J trimming: 8 bases; junction bases outside the gene matches: 3. The germline gives CDR1 MNHNY, CDR2 SVGAGI (reference sequence). CDR3 length equals 14 residues. The CDR3, as DNA: TGTGCCAGCAGGACTAGCGGGGGGGCATATGAGCAGTTCTTC. It translates to CASRTSGGAYEQFF.

The chain employs TRBV10-1 and TRBJ2-1, with TRBD1 identical over 8 bases. Germline V gene data show CDR1 as WNHNN and CDR2 as SYGVQD (reference sequence). V lost 9 bases to trimming and J lost 4 bases; unmatched junction nucleotides: 8. CDR3 size: 14 residues. CDR3 coding DNA: TGCGCCAGGGTTGACAGGGGAGAATACAATGAGCAGTTCTTC. Translation gives CARVDRGEYNEQFF.

The chain couples TRBV4-3 to TRBJ2-5, with 11 bases lining up with TRBD2. From germline, CDR1 is LGHNA and CDR2 YSLEER. This CDR3 is built from 16 residues. V shed 0 bases, J shed 5 bases, and the junction held 5 bases outside the gene matches. The CDR3 DNA reads TGCGCCAGCAGCCAAGAGGTAGCGGGGGGGATGGAGACCCAGTACTTC. Amino acids: CASSQEVAGGMETQYF.

The rearrangement uses TRBV25-1 and TRBJ2-6; TRBD1 might be the D (6 bases). Germline CDR1 MGHDK, CDR2 SYGVNS. Trimming removed 4 bases at V and 4 bases at J, with 14 bases between. The CDR3 sequence is 16 residues long. The CDR3 bases are TGTGCCAGCAGTGGCGCCAGGGGTACCGGGGCCAACGTCCTGACTTTC. Residues: CASSGARGTGANVLTF.

The V gene is TRBV5-1, the J gene TRBJ2-1, with 8 bases that match TRBD1. The CDR3 length is 14 residues. The V gene's germline CDR1 is SGHRS and CDR2 YFSETQ. V was clipped by 3 bases and J by 6 bases; unmatched bases: 5. CDR3 DNA: TGCGCCAGCAGCTCCGGTACAGGGGGCAATGAGCAGTTCTTC. Its translation: CASSSGTGGNEQFF.

The chain is built from TRBV6-5 and TRBJ1-5; no reliable D call. The CDR3 has 13 amino acids. V lost 8 bases to trimming and J lost 3 bases, with 11 bases between them. Per the germline V gene, CDR1 is MNHEY and CDR2 is SVGAGI. The CDR3 bases are TGTGCCAGCTACACAAACCCCAATCAGCCCCAGCATTTT. Translated, it gives CASYTNPNQPQHF.

The V gene is TRBV9, the J gene TRBJ2-7; TRBD1 aligns across 7 bases. Germline CDR1 reads SGDLS; CDR2 reads YYNGEE. Trimming cost V 0 bases and J 6 bases; bases outside gene matches: 12. There are 16 residues in the CDR3. The CDR3 region has the DNA TGTGCCAGCAGCGTAGGTCCAGGGGGTACCCTCTCCGAGCAGTACTTC. Protein: CASSVGPGGTLSEQYF.

This chain connects TRBV11-2 to TRBJ1-5; a weak D match, TRBD1 (6 bases). Trimming took 5 bases from V and 6 from J, leaving 11 bases between them. There are 13 residues in the CDR3. Germline CDR1 SGHAT, CDR2 FQNNGV. CDR3 DNA: TGTGCCAGCAGCCAAGGGGGGGTTCAGCCCCAGCATTTT. Its protein product is CASSQGGVQPQHF.

V is TRBV4-3 and J is TRBJ2-7, with TRBD1 matching 7 bases. CDR1 is LGHNA and CDR2 is YSLEER in the germline V gene. The CDR3 totals 16 residues. V trimming: 0 bases; J trimming: 0 bases; junction bases outside the gene matches: 5. The CDR3: CASSQELNRGSYEQYF. The CDR3 DNA reads as TGCGCCAGCAGCCAAGAGTTGAACAGGGGCTCCTACGAGCAGTACTTC.

The gene calls are TRBV28 and TRBJ1-3, with TRBD1 as a possible D gene (5 bases). CDR1 and CDR2 from the germline V gene are MDHEN and SYDVKM. V was clipped by 3 bases and J by 4 bases, with 16 bases between them. The CDR3 sequence is 16 residues long. The CDR3 DNA sequence: TGTGCCAGCAGTTTCGGGGGGAGTATCACCGGAAACACCATATATTTT. Translation: CASSFGGSITGNTIYF.

This chain connects TRBV9 to TRBJ1-1, with D unclear. V was pared by 7 bases and J by 4 bases, with 11 bases between. The CDR3 has 12 amino acids. Germline loops: CDR1 SGDLS, CDR2 YYNGEE. This CDR3 reads CASSRTGTEAFF. The CDR3 nucleotides read TGTGCCAGCTCGAGGACTGGCACTGAAGCTTTCTTT.